A single sample gave rise to the 20 T cell receptor beta chains below, sequenced in a study of PD-L1 blockade in urothelial cancer (dated by TCRdb to about 2017). Library preparation employed the immunoSEQ multiplex PCR assay. As stored in TCRdb, this immuneACCESS dataset retains in-frame rearrangements with V and J assigned. A fraction of the clones does not appear; measured against another copy, unresolved V genes explain less than half of the discrepancy, and the remainder lacks a known reason. Across this sample there are roughly 40,000 clones, with roughly 92% seen only once. About 11% of the sample rests with the top ten. The sample's time point label, decoded: pretreatment peripheral blood. The material sequenced was PBMCs, taken around atezolizumab (anti-PD-L1) treatment. The receptors derive from a woman in her sixties with urothelial cancer.

The V and J genes are TRBV5-1 and TRBJ2-3; the match to TRBD2 covers 10 bases. Germline CDR1 and CDR2: SGHRS and YFSETQ. V was pared by 3 bases and J by 4 bases, with 14 bases of the junction left unmatched. CDR3 length equals 18 residues. The CDR3 DNA is TGCGCCAGCAGCTCCTGGGTGGCTAGCGGGAGTCTTCCAGATACGCAGTATTTT. This codes for CASSSWVASGSLPDTQYF.

The CDR3 DNA sequence: TGTGCCAGCAGCCCCCGGGACAGGGGAGGTTATAACTATGGCTACACCTTC. This encodes CASSPRDRGGYNYGYTF. The chain uses TRBV7-9 and TRBJ1-2; 10 nucleotides line up with TRBD1. Trimming took 5 bases from V and 1 from J; bases not matched to a gene: 10. The CDR3 sequence is 17 residues long. The germline V gene encodes CDR1 SEHNR and CDR2 FQNEAQ (reference sequence).

This clone was found a few times. The chain links TRBV7-2 to TRBJ2-5; TRBD1 agrees at 9 bases. Germline CDR1 and CDR2: SGHTA and FQGNSA. The junction had 9 bases not matched to a gene; V was cut back by 3 bases and J by 1 base. The CDR3 has 17 residues. In DNA, the CDR3 is TGTGCCAGCAGCTTCGGAGACAGGGGGACCCCCCAAGAGACCCAGTACTTC. It codes for CASSFGDRGTPQETQYF.

The chain is built from TRBV2 and TRBJ2-3; D might be TRBD1 (6 bases). Germline CDR1 SNHLY, CDR2 FYNNEI. There are 14 residues in the CDR3. Between the trimmed V and J ends, which lost 5 bases and 8 bases, there was a span of 17 bases. The DNA for the CDR3 is TGTGCCAGCAGTCCCAGGGGAAGAGGGGCTACGCAGTATTTT. Translation: CASSPRGRGATQYF.

The rearrangement links TRBV6-4 to TRBJ2-1; 8 bases match TRBD1. The CDR3 covers 16 residues. J gave up 0 bases and V 0 bases, and 1 base lay outside the gene matches. From germline, CDR1 is MRHNA and CDR2 SNTAGT. DNA of the CDR3: TGTGCCAGCAGTGACTCCGACAGGGGCTCCTACAATGAGCAGTTCTTC. It is translated as CASSDSDRGSYNEQFF.

The chain combines TRBV5-1 with TRBJ2-1, with D hard to call. CDR3 size: 11 residues. Between the trimmed V and J ends, which lost 0 bases and 9 bases, there was a span of 4 bases. CDR1 is SGHRS and CDR2 is YFSETQ in the germline V gene. The CDR3 DNA follows: TGCGCCAGCAGCTTGGCCGGTGAGCAGTTCTTC. It is translated as CASSLAGEQFF.

The chain joins TRBV7-3 to TRBJ2-1; 9 nucleotides line up with TRBD2. CDR3 size: 15 residues. V gave up 4 bases and J gave up 5 bases; unmatched junction bases: 6. CDR1 and CDR2 (germline): SGHTA, FQGTGA. CDR3 DNA: TGTGCCAGCAGCTCACTAGGACTAGCGAACAATGAGCAGTTCTTC. Translation: CASSSLGLANNEQFF.

The V call is TRBV10-3, the J call TRBJ2-5, with D possibly matching TRBD1 (7 bases). The V end was cut by 6 bases, the J end by 4 bases, with 21 bases between. The CDR3 has 16 residues. Germline CDR1 and CDR2: ENHRY and SYGVKD. The CDR3 sequence: CAISGGGRDSRETQYF. CDR3 bases: TGTGCCATCAGCGGAGGGGGCCGGGACAGCCGAGAGACCCAGTACTTC.

The chain combines TRBV28 with TRBJ2-5, with D possibly TRBD2 on 5 matching bases. Germline assignment: CDR1 MDHEN and CDR2 SYDVKM. CDR3 size: 14 residues. V dropped 2 bases and J dropped 4 bases, with 11 bases sitting between them. The CDR3 reads CASSLRVGGETQYF. CDR3 bases: TGTGCCAGCAGTTTACGTGTAGGAGGAGAGACCCAGTACTTC.

The rearrangement joins TRBV27 to TRBJ2-7; 7 nucleotides align to TRBD1. V was pared by 2 bases and J by 4 bases, with 14 bases of the junction left unmatched. CDR1 and CDR2 (germline): MNHEY, SMNVEV (reference sequence). CDR3 length: 17 amino acids. CDR3 bases: TGTGCCAGCAGTTTAAGGGGGCAGGGAACAATTACTTACGAGCAGTACTTC. It yields the protein CASSLRGQGTITYEQYF.

The chain uses TRBV6-1 and TRBJ2-2; 8 bases are a match to TRBD2. V dropped 4 bases and J dropped 6; count of bases not matched to a gene: 16. CDR3 length: 18 amino acids. Per germline, CDR1 MNHNS and CDR2 SASEGT. The CDR3 reads CASSGFNKRETWAGELFF. The CDR3 coding sequence is TGTGCCAGCAGTGGCTTTAATAAGCGGGAGACTTGGGCCGGGGAGCTGTTTTTT.

The gene calls are TRBV6-6 and TRBJ2-3; 7 bases fit TRBD1. The CDR3 is 16 amino acids. J gave up 6 bases and V 2 bases, and 11 bases lay outside the gene matches. The germline V gene has CDR1 MNHNY and CDR2 SVGAGI (reference sequence). CDR3 region: CASSYVGTVYSDTQYF. The CDR3 nucleotides read TGTGCCAGCAGTTACGTTGGGACAGTATATTCCGATACGCAGTATTTT.

V is TRBV15 and J is TRBJ2-5; 8 positions match TRBD1. Looked up from germline, CDR1 is LNHNV and CDR2 is YYDKDF (reference sequence). With V trimmed by 1 base and J by 3 bases, 4 bases remained unmatched. This CDR3 spans 15 amino acids. CDR3 loop: CATSRVEDREETQYF. The CDR3, as DNA: TGTGCCACCAGCAGAGTCGAGGACAGGGAAGAGACCCAGTACTTC.

CDR3 protein: CASSFLTGYEQYF. CDR3 coding DNA: TGTGCCAGCAGTTTCCTTACGGGTTACGAGCAGTACTTC. The chain carries TRBV27 and TRBJ2-7, with unresolved D. V was trimmed by 3 bases and J by 4 bases, leaving 10 bases between them. The CDR3 has 13 amino acids. The germline V gene encodes CDR1 MNHEY and CDR2 SMNVEV (reference sequence).

The chain joins TRBV28 to TRBJ2-3, with D possibly TRBD2 on 5 matching bases. The CDR3 consists of 13 residues. The V end lost 4 bases, the J end lost 7 bases, and 12 bases lay between the germline ends. Per germline, CDR1 MDHEN and CDR2 SYDVKM. CDR3 residues: CASSSLERNTQYF. CDR3 nucleotides: TGTGCCAGCAGTTCGCTGGAGCGGAATACGCAGTATTTT. Full variable domain (outside the CDR3, taken from reference TRBV28 and TRBJ2-3): DVKVTQSSRYLVKRTGEKVFLECVQDMDHENMFWYRQDPGLGLRLIYFSYDVKMKEKGDIPEGYSVSREKKERFSLILESASTNQTSMYLCASSSLERNTQYFGPGTRLTVL.

The chain has TRBV5-1 and TRBJ2-3; 15 nucleotides align to TRBD2. This CDR3 region has 16 residues. V dropped 4 bases and J dropped 8; count of bases not matched to a gene: 8. Germline V gives CDR1 SGHRS, CDR2 YFSETQ. In DNA form, the CDR3 reads TGCGCCAGCAGCCCGGGACTAGCGGGAGGAAGGAGTACGCAGTATTTT. Amino acids: CASSPGLAGGRSTQYF.

The V gene is TRBV29-1, the J gene TRBJ2-7; D is uncertain. The CDR3 spans 12 residues. Germline CDR1 reads SQVTM; CDR2 reads ANQGSEA. V was clipped by 0 bases and J by 5 bases, with 8 bases between them. CDR3 loop: CSVEDKSDEQYF. CDR3 DNA: TGCAGCGTTGAAGATAAATCGGACGAGCAGTACTTC.

The V gene is TRBV5-4, the J gene TRBJ1-2; D might be TRBD1 (6 bases). With 4 bases removed from V and 3 bases from J, the gap between germline ends came to 13 bases. Germline CDR1 and CDR2: SGHNT and YYREEE (reference sequence). The CDR3 is 14 residues long. Here the CDR3 reads CASSKQGSDYGYTF. As DNA, the CDR3 is TGTGCCAGCAGCAAACAGGGATCTGACTATGGCTACACCTTC.

This clone appeared a single time. V and J are TRBV5-6 and TRBJ1-2; 9 nucleotides line up with TRBD1. The V and J ends lost 2 bases and 6 bases, in that order; junction bases with no gene match: 11. Germline V gene data show CDR1 as SGHDT and CDR2 as YYEEEE. The CDR3 length is 16 residues. CDR3 coding DNA: TGTGCCAGCAGCTTAAGCAGGACAGGGGATTTGCATGGCTACACCTTC. Protein sequence: CASSLSRTGDLHGYTF.

This clone appeared a single time. In DNA form, the CDR3 reads TGTGCCAGCAGGGGTACAGGGCTCAGTAGAGAGCAGTACTTC. It codes for CASRGTGLSREQYF. V usage is TRBV6-1 and J usage is TRBJ2-7; TRBD1 is a possible D gene (6 bases). Germline CDR1 and CDR2: MNHNS and SASEGT. CDR3 size: 14 residues. The V end lost 6 bases, the J end lost 7 bases, and 19 bases lay between the germline ends.